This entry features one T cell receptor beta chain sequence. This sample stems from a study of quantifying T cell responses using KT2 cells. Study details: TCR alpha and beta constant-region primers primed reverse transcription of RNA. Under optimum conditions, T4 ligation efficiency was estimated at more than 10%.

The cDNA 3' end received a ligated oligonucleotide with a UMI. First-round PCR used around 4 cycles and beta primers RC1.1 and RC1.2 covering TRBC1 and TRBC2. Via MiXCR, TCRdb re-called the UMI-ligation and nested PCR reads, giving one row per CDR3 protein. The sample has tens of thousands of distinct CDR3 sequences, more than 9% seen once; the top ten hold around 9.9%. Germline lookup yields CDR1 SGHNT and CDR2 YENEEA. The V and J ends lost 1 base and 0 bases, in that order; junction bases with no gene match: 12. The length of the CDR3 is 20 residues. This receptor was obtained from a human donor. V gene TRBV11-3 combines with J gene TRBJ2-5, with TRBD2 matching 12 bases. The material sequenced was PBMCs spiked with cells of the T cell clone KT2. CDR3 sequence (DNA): TGTGCCAGCAGCTTAGCCATCCCACTAGCGGGAGGCCAGTACCAAGAGACCCAGTACTTC. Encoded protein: CASSLAIPLAGGQYQETQYF.